Sequencing of this T cell receptor (beta chain) was carried out in a study of blood T cell repertoires in COVID-19. Measured with immunoSEQ multiplex PCR; TCRdb has only the in-frame clones, and not every one. This repertoire shows more than 350,000 clones, 70% to 90% found once; its top ten account for 1.2% to 1.5%. V dropped 4 bases and J dropped 1; count of bases not matched to a gene: 2. This CDR3 has 14 residues. Germline CDR1 MDHEN, CDR2 SYDVKM. Membership in each cohort depended on participant-reported clinical history. Sequencing was carried out using PBMCs or T cells enriched from blood (not recorded which). The TCR comes from a woman in her late teens or twenties who had been exposed to COVID-19. This rearrangement joins TRBV28 to TRBJ1-2; 8 nucleotides match TRBD1. The CDR3 reads CASSSGGVNYGYTF. Here the CDR3 DNA reads TGTGCCAGCAGTTCAGGGGGCGTTAACTATGGCTACACCTTC.